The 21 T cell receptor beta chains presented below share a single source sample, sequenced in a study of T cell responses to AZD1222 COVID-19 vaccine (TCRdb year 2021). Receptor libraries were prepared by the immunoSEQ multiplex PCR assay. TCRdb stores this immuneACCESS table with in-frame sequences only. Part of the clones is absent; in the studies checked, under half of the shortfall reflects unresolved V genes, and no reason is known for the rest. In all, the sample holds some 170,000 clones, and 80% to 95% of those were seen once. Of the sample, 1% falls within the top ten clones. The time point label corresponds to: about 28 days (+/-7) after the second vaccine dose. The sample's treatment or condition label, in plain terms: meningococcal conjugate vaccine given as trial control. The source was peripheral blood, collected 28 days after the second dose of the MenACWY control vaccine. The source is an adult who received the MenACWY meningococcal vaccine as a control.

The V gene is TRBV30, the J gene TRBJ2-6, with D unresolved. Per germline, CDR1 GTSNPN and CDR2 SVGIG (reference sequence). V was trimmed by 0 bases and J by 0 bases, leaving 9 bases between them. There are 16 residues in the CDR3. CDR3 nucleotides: TGTGCCTGGAGTGTTGGCAGGACCTCTGGGGCCAACGTCCTGACTTTC. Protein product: CAWSVGRTSGANVLTF.

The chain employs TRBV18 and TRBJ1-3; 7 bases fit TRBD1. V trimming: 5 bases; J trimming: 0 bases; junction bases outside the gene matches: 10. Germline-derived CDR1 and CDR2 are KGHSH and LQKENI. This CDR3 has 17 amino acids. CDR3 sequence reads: CASSSGGQPRSGNTIYF. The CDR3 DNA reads TGTGCCAGCTCATCTGGGGGACAGCCCCGCTCTGGAAACACCATATATTTT. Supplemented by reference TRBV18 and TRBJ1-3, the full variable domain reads NAGVMQNPRHLVRRRGQEARLRCSPMKGHSHVYWYRQLPEEGLKFMVYLQKENIIDESGMPKERFSAEFPKEGPSILRIQQVVRGDSAAYFCASSSGGQPRSGNTIYFGEGSWLTVV.

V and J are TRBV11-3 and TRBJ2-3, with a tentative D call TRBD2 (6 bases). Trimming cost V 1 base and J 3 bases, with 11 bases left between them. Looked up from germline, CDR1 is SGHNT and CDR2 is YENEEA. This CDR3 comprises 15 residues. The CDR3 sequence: CASSLVGGRTDTQYF. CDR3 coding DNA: TGTGCCAGCAGCTTAGTGGGGGGAAGAACAGATACGCAGTATTTT.

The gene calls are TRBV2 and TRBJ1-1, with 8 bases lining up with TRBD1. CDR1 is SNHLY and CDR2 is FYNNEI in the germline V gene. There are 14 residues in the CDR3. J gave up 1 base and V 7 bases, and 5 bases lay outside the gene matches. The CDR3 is CASTNRGTNTEAFF. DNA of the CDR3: TGTGCCAGCACAAACAGGGGGACGAACACTGAAGCTTTCTTT.

The CDR3 reads CASSFVESSGANVLTF. The DNA of the CDR3 is TGTGCCAGCAGCTTCGTGGAGAGCTCTGGGGCCAACGTCCTGACTTTC. The chain links TRBV5-6 to TRBJ2-6; no reliable D call. Trimming took 2 bases from V and 0 from J, leaving 9 bases between them. CDR1 is SGHDT and CDR2 is YYEEEE in the germline V gene. The CDR3 sequence is 16 residues long. Full variable domain (rest looked up from reference TRBV5-6 and TRBJ2-6): DAGVTQSPTHLIKTRGQQVTLRCSPKSGHDTVSWYQQALGQGPQFIFQYYEEEERQRGNFPDRFSGHQFPNYSSELNVNALLLGDSALYLCASSFVESSGANVLTFGAGSRLTVL.

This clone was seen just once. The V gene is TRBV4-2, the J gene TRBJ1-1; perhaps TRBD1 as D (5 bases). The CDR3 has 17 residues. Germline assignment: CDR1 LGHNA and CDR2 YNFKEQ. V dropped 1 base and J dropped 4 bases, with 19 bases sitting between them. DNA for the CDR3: TGTGCCAGCAGCCAAGCGGGTGCGGGGAGGGGCAGCACTGAAGCTTTCTTT. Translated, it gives CASSQAGAGRGSTEAFF.

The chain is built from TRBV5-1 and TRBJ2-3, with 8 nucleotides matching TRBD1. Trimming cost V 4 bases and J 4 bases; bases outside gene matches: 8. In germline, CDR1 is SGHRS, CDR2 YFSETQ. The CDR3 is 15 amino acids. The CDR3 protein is CASSRQGIGADTQYF. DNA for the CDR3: TGCGCCAGCAGCCGACAGGGGATTGGTGCAGATACGCAGTATTTT.

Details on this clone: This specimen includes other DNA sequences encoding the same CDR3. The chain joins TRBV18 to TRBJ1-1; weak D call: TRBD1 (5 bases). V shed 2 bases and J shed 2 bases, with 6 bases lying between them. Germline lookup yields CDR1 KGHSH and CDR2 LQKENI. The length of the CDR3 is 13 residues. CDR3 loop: CASSPGGNTEAFF. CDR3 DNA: TGTGCCAGCTCACCAGGGGGAAACACTGAAGCTTTCTTT.

The chain's CDR3 is CASSEAPGGAGGYTF. The DNA of the CDR3 is TGTGCCAGCAGTGAAGCGCCCGGGGGGGCTGGTGGCTACACCTTC. The chain has TRBV2 and TRBJ1-2; possible D gene TRBD1, 6 bases. CDR3 length: 15 residues. Germline-derived CDR1 and CDR2 are SNHLY and FYNNEI. With 0 bases removed from V and 7 bases from J, the gap between germline ends came to 15 bases.

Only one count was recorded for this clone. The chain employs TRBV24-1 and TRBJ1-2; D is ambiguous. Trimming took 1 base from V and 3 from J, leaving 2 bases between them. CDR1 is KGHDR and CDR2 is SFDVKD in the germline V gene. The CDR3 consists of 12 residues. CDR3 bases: TGTGCCACCAGTGATTTCGACTATGGCTACACCTTC. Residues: CATSDFDYGYTF.

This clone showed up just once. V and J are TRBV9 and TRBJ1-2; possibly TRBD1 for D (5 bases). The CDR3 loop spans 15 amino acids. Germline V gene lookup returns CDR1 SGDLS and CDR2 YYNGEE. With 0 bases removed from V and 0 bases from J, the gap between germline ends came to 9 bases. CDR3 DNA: TGTGCCAGCAGCGTAGCTGGGGCAGCTAACTATGGCTACACCTTC. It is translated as CASSVAGAANYGYTF. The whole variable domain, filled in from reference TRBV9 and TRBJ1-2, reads DSGVTQTPKHLITATGQRVTLRCSPRSGDLSVYWYQQSLDQGLQFLIQYYNGEERAKGNILERFSAQQFPDLHSELNLSSLELGDSALYFCASSVAGAANYGYTFGSGTRLTVV.

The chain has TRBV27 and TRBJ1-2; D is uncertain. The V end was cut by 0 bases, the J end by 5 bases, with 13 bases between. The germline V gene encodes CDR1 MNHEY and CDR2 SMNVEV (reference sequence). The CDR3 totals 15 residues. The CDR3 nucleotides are TGTGCCAGCAGTTTATCGGGAAGCAGCTCATATGGCTACACCTTC. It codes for CASSLSGSSSYGYTF.

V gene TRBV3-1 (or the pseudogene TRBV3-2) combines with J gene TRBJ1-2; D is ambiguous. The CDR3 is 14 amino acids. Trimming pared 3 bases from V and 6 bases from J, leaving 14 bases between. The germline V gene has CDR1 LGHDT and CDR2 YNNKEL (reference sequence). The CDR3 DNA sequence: TGTGCCAGCAGCCAGGGCCGTCGAGTGCATGGCTACACCTTC. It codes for CASSQGRRVHGYTF.

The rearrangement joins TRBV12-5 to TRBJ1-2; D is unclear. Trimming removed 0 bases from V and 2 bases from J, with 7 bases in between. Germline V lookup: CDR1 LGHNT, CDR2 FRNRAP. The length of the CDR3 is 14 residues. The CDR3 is CASGLVPANYGYTF. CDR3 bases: TGTGCTAGTGGTTTGGTACCAGCAAACTATGGCTACACCTTC.

This CDR3 is CASSPSVLKRNTIYF. DNA of the CDR3: TGTGCCAGCAGCCCCAGCGTACTCAAAAGAAACACCATATATTTT. The chain links TRBV3-1 (or the pseudogene TRBV3-2) to TRBJ1-3; D ambiguous. Per the germline V gene, CDR1 is LGHDT and CDR2 is YNNKEL (reference sequence). CDR3 size: 15 residues. V lost 4 bases, J lost 5 bases, and 15 bases lay in between.

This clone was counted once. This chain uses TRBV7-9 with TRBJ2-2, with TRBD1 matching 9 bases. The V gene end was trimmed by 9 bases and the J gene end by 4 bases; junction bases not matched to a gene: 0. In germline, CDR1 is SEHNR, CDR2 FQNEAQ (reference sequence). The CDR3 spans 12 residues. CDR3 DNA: TGTGCCAGGACAGGGGGCACCGGGGAGCTGTTTTTT. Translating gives CARTGGTGELFF.

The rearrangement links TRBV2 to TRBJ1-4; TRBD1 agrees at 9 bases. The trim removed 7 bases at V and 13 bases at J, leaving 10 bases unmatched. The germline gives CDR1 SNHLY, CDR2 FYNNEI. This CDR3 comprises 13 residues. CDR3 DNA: TGTGCCAGCAAGGTGGACAGGGGAACGATACTGTTTTTT. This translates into CASKVDRGTILFF.

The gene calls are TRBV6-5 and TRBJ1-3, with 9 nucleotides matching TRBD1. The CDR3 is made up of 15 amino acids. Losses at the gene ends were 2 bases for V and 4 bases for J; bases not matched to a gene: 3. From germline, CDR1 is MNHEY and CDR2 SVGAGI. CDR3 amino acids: CASSYDRGLGNTIYF. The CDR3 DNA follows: TGTGCCAGCAGTTACGACAGGGGGTTAGGAAACACCATATATTTT.

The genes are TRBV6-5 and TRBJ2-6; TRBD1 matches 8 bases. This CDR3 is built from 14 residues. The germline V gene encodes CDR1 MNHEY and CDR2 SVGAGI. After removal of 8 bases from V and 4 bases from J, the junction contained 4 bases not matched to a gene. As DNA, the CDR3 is TGTGCCAGCCTGGACAGGGCCGGGGCCAACGTCCTGACTTTC. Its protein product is CASLDRAGANVLTF.

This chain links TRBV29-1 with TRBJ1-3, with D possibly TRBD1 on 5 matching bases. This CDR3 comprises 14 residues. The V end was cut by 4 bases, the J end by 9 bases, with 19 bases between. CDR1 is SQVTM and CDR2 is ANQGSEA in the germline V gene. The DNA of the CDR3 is TGCAGCGTTGCCCCCGGGACGGAGGGCAGCACCATATATTTT. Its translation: CSVAPGTEGSTIYF.

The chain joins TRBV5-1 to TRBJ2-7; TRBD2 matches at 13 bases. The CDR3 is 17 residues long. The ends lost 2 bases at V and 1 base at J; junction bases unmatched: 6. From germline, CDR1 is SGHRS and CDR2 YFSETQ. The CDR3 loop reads CASSFGLAGAPSYEQYF. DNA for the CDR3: TGCGCCAGCAGCTTCGGACTAGCGGGGGCTCCATCCTACGAGCAGTACTTC.